These T cell receptor beta chains were read from a single sample in a study of T cells after somatic rescue of genetic block. Assay used: immunoSEQ multiplex PCR; TCRdb lists only in-frame clones, some missing. Of 65,000 to 70,000 clones listed, around 93% are singletons. Material: peripheral blood mononuclear cells (PBMCs). Every receptor here comes from a middle-aged man. The CDR3 runs from the conserved cysteine through the conserved F or W. D genes are given only for firm matches. Size is stated for part of the rows, as once, few or many counts, or as a class when the clone is expanded.

v_gene: TRBV4-2; d_gene: -; j_gene: TRBJ2-5; abundance: -; CDR3nt: TGTGCCAGCAGCCAAGGTTGGCAGGAAATAGAGACCCAGTACTTC; CDR3aa: CASSQGWQEIETQYF
v_gene: TRBV30; d_gene: TRBD1; j_gene: TRBJ1-4; abundance: -; CDR3nt: TGTGCCTGGAGTCCCGGGACAGGGGGATTTAATGAAAAACTGTTTTTT; CDR3aa: CAWSPGTGGFNEKLFF
v_gene: TRBV7-2; d_gene: -; j_gene: TRBJ2-4; abundance: -; CDR3nt: TGTGCCAGCAGCTTAGGGGTGGCGCGTACAGCCAAAAACATTCAGTACTTC; CDR3aa: CASSLGVARTAKNIQYF
v_gene: TRBV30; d_gene: TRBD1; j_gene: TRBJ1-6; abundance: -; CDR3nt: TGTGCCTGGAGAAGGGACAGGGAATTTTATTCACCCCTCCACTTT; CDR3aa: CAWRRDREFYSPLHF
v_gene: TRBV7-2; d_gene: -; j_gene: TRBJ2-3; abundance: -; CDR3nt: TGTGCCAGCAGCTTAGGGGCGGGCCTCACAGATACGCAGTATTTT; CDR3aa: CASSLGAGLTDTQYF
v_gene: TRBV2; d_gene: -; j_gene: TRBJ1-6; abundance: -; CDR3nt: TGTGCCAGCGCGGGCTCCTATAATTCACCCCTCCACTTT; CDR3aa: CASAGSYNSPLHF
v_gene: TRBV7-9; d_gene: -; j_gene: TRBJ2-5; abundance: -; CDR3nt: TGTGCCAGCAGCCCCCGGACTACACAAGAGACCCAGTACTTC; CDR3aa: CASSPRTTQETQYF
v_gene: TRBV7-9; d_gene: -; j_gene: TRBJ2-5; abundance: once; CDR3nt: TGTGCCAGCAGCGCCACAGGGGAGACCCAGTACTTC; CDR3aa: CASSATGETQYF
v_gene: TRBV19; d_gene: -; j_gene: TRBJ2-7; abundance: -; CDR3nt: TGTGCCAGTAGTGCCATCTCAGGGTTATCCTACGAGCAGTACTTC; CDR3aa: CASSAISGLSYEQYF
v_gene: TRBV6-5; d_gene: -; j_gene: TRBJ1-1; abundance: -; CDR3nt: TGTGCCAGCAGTGCCGGTACCACTGAAGCTTTCTTT; CDR3aa: CASSAGTTEAFF
v_gene: TRBV10-2; d_gene: -; j_gene: TRBJ2-4; abundance: -; CDR3nt: TGCGCCAGCAGTGATATCGGGAACATTCAGTACTTC; CDR3aa: CASSDIGNIQYF
v_gene: TRBV25-1; d_gene: -; j_gene: TRBJ1-3; abundance: -; CDR3nt: TGTGCCAGCAGAAGTGGAAACACCATATATTTT; CDR3aa: CASRSGNTIYF
v_gene: TRBV7-9; d_gene: TRBD2; j_gene: TRBJ2-7; abundance: few; CDR3nt: TGTGCCAGCAGCTTTCTAGCGGGAGCAAGGAACGAGCAGTACTTC; CDR3aa: CASSFLAGARNEQYF
v_gene: TRBV9; d_gene: -; j_gene: TRBJ1-3; abundance: -; CDR3nt: TGTGCCAGCAGCGTGGCGGAAAGGGTTGGAAACACCATATATTTT; CDR3aa: CASSVAERVGNTIYF
v_gene: TRBV30; d_gene: TRBD1; j_gene: TRBJ1-4; abundance: -; CDR3nt: TGTGCCTGGAGTGGACAGGGTTTGGAAAAACTGTTTTTT; CDR3aa: CAWSGQGLEKLFF
v_gene: TRBV5-6; d_gene: -; j_gene: TRBJ1-6; abundance: -; CDR3nt: TGTGCCAGCAGAAAAACCGGGACAAATAATTCACCCCTCCACTTT; CDR3aa: CASRKTGTNNSPLHF
v_gene: TRBV5-5; d_gene: TRBD1; j_gene: TRBJ1-1; abundance: -; CDR3nt: TGTGCCAGCAGCCTGACAGGGGGCGTCACTGAAGCTTTCTTT; CDR3aa: CASSLTGGVTEAFF
v_gene: TRBV11-2; d_gene: TRBD2; j_gene: TRBJ2-1; abundance: -; CDR3nt: TGTGCCAGCAGCCCAGGGACTAACTCCTACAATGAGCAGTTCTTC; CDR3aa: CASSPGTNSYNEQFF
v_gene: TRBV18; d_gene: -; j_gene: TRBJ2-7; abundance: -; CDR3nt: TGTGCCAGCTCACAATTCCCGGACGACGAGCAGTACTTC; CDR3aa: CASSQFPDDEQYF
v_gene: TRBV5-5; d_gene: -; j_gene: TRBJ1-6; abundance: -; CDR3nt: TGTGCCAGCAGCTTGTTGACAGCTAATTCACCCCTCCACTTT; CDR3aa: CASSLLTANSPLHF
v_gene: TRBV5-8; d_gene: TRBD2; j_gene: TRBJ2-1; abundance: -; CDR3nt: TGTGCCAGCAGCTTCGGGACTAGCGCCTACAATGAGCAGTTCTTC; CDR3aa: CASSFGTSAYNEQFF
v_gene: TRBV27; d_gene: -; j_gene: TRBJ1-5; abundance: -; CDR3nt: TGTGCCAGCAGTTTATCAGGGGGGGATCAGCCCCAGCATTTT; CDR3aa: CASSLSGGDQPQHF
v_gene: TRBV7-6; d_gene: -; j_gene: TRBJ2-2; abundance: -; CDR3nt: TGTGCCAGCAGCTTAGCGCTTCGGGGGCCGAACACCGGGGAGCTGTTTTTT; CDR3aa: CASSLALRGPNTGELFF
v_gene: TRBV5-8; d_gene: -; j_gene: TRBJ1-5; abundance: -; CDR3nt: TGTGCCAGCAGCTTGGCCTTGGACATGACCAATCAGCCCCAGCATTTT; CDR3aa: CASSLALDMTNQPQHF
v_gene: TRBV9; d_gene: TRBD2; j_gene: TRBJ2-5; abundance: once; CDR3nt: TGTGCCAGCAGCGTAGTGCAGGGAGGGATGGAGACCCAGTACTTC; CDR3aa: CASSVVQGGMETQYF
v_gene: TRBV5-4; d_gene: -; j_gene: TRBJ2-5; abundance: once; CDR3nt: TGTGCCAGCAGCCTGGAGATAGCGGCAGCACAAGAGACCCAGTACTTC; CDR3aa: CASSLEIAAAQETQYF
v_gene: TRBV11-3; d_gene: TRBD1; j_gene: TRBJ2-1; abundance: -; CDR3nt: TGTGCCAGCAGCCCTCCGTCTTTACCGGGACAGGACTACAATGAGCAGTTCTTC; CDR3aa: CASSPPSLPGQDYNEQFF
v_gene: TRBV5-1; d_gene: TRBD1; j_gene: TRBJ1-5; abundance: -; CDR3nt: TGCGCCAGAGACAGGGTGGGTCAGCCCCAGCATTTT; CDR3aa: CARDRVGQPQHF
v_gene: TRBV19; d_gene: TRBD1; j_gene: TRBJ1-3; abundance: -; CDR3nt: TGTGCCACGGGACAGGGGACGAACACCATATATTTT; CDR3aa: CATGQGTNTIYF
v_gene: TRBV10-3; d_gene: -; j_gene: TRBJ2-3; abundance: -; CDR3nt: TGTGCCATTTCACGCGGAGACACAGATACGCAGTATTTT; CDR3aa: CAISRGDTDTQYF
v_gene: TRBV27; d_gene: -; j_gene: TRBJ1-2; abundance: -; CDR3nt: TGTGCCAGCAGTTTATCGATGAGGGTGGGGTATGGCTACACCTTC; CDR3aa: CASSLSMRVGYGYTF
v_gene: TRBV4-1; d_gene: TRBD1; j_gene: TRBJ1-2; abundance: -; CDR3nt: TGCGCCAGCAGCCAAGCAGGGACAGGGAGTAACTATGGCTACACCTTC; CDR3aa: CASSQAGTGSNYGYTF
v_gene: TRBV2; d_gene: TRBD2; j_gene: TRBJ2-7; abundance: -; CDR3nt: TGTGCCACCGGGACTAGCGGCACCTACGAGCAGTACTTC; CDR3aa: CATGTSGTYEQYF
v_gene: TRBV6-6; d_gene: -; j_gene: TRBJ1-5; abundance: -; CDR3nt: TGTGCCAGCAGGAAGGGGACGGGCAATCAGCCCCAGCATTTT; CDR3aa: CASRKGTGNQPQHF
v_gene: TRBV6-1; d_gene: -; j_gene: TRBJ2-7; abundance: -; CDR3nt: TGTGCCAGCAGTCCAACGGCCAGTCACTACGAGCAGTACTTC; CDR3aa: CASSPTASHYEQYF
v_gene: TRBV5-8; d_gene: TRBD2; j_gene: TRBJ2-1; abundance: -; CDR3nt: TGTGCCAGCAGCATGAGACTAGCGGGAGTAGTTGAGCAGTTCTTC; CDR3aa: CASSMRLAGVVEQFF
v_gene: TRBV6-5; d_gene: -; j_gene: TRBJ2-5; abundance: -; CDR3nt: TGTGCCAGCAGTCCTAACAGGGCTGGGGAGACCCAGTACTTC; CDR3aa: CASSPNRAGETQYF
v_gene: TRBV30; d_gene: TRBD1; j_gene: TRBJ2-7; abundance: -; CDR3nt: TGTGCCTGGAGTGTCTCAGGGGGAACGGGTGAGCAGTACTTC; CDR3aa: CAWSVSGGTGEQYF
v_gene: TRBV27; d_gene: -; j_gene: TRBJ2-7; abundance: -; CDR3nt: TGTGCCAGCAGTATTACGACAGACTACGAGCAGTACTTC; CDR3aa: CASSITTDYEQYF
v_gene: TRBV19; d_gene: TRBD1; j_gene: TRBJ2-7; abundance: -; CDR3nt: TGTGCCAATAGTCTTCCGGGACAGTCCTACGAGCAGTACTTC; CDR3aa: CANSLPGQSYEQYF
v_gene: TRBV9; d_gene: -; j_gene: TRBJ1-4; abundance: -; CDR3nt: TGTGCCAGCAGCGCCCCCCAGAGTAATGAAAAACTGTTTTTT; CDR3aa: CASSAPQSNEKLFF
v_gene: TRBV2; d_gene: -; j_gene: TRBJ1-6; abundance: once; CDR3nt: TGTGCCAGCAGTGAATATGGGGGCTCCTATAATTCACCCCTCCACTTT; CDR3aa: CASSEYGGSYNSPLHF
v_gene: TRBV6-4; d_gene: -; j_gene: TRBJ2-2; abundance: -; CDR3nt: TGTGCCAGCAGTGCATGGATCAACACCGGGGAGCTGTTTTTT; CDR3aa: CASSAWINTGELFF
v_gene: TRBV5-1; d_gene: TRBD2; j_gene: TRBJ2-5; abundance: -; CDR3nt: TGCGCCAGCAGCGAGGGACTAGCGGGAGCCCCCTCCCAAGAGACCCAGTACTTC; CDR3aa: CASSEGLAGAPSQETQYF
v_gene: TRBV5-8; d_gene: -; j_gene: TRBJ1-1; abundance: once; CDR3nt: TGTGCCAGCAGCCCGCCTGAAGCTTTCTTT; CDR3aa: CASSPPEAFF
v_gene: TRBV5-1; d_gene: TRBD2; j_gene: TRBJ2-2; abundance: -; CDR3nt: TGCGCCAGCAGCATGACTAGCGGGAGTCCCGGGGAGCTGTTTTTT; CDR3aa: CASSMTSGSPGELFF
v_gene: TRBV19; d_gene: -; j_gene: TRBJ2-1; abundance: -; CDR3nt: TGTGCCAGTAGTATACACCCCCGGAATGAGCAGTTCTTC; CDR3aa: CASSIHPRNEQFF
v_gene: TRBV21-1; d_gene: -; j_gene: TRBJ2-1; abundance: once; CDR3nt: TGTGCCAGCAGCAAAGGGGAGTCAGGACTAGCGGTTAGCAATGAGCAGTTCTTC; CDR3aa: CASSKGESGLAVSNEQFF
v_gene: TRBV7-9; d_gene: -; j_gene: TRBJ2-1; abundance: -; CDR3nt: TGTGCCAGCAGCTGGAGATCCAATGAGCAGTTCTTC; CDR3aa: CASSWRSNEQFF